These 21 T cell receptor beta chains originate from one sample sequenced in a study of T-cell reconstitution after alpha-beta-depleted transplantation in children. Unique molecular identifiers were incorporated when the TCRbeta library was constructed. TCRdb used MiXCR to reprocess the PCR reads, holding one entry per CDR3 protein. The table shows approximately 500,000 distinct CDR3 sequences, with over 9.5% occurring only once. The input for sequencing was PBMCs, taken before TCRalphabeta/CD19-depleted stem cell transplant. These TCRs come from a child aged 2 to 9 with inherited bone marrow failure, due to receive a stem cell transplant.

This clonotype was seen ten or more times. The gene calls are TRBV9 and TRBJ2-1; TRBD2 aligns across 7 bases. Germline CDR1 is SGDLS and CDR2 is YYNGEE. The CDR3 has 13 residues. The trim removed 5 bases at V and 10 bases at J, leaving 9 bases unmatched. The CDR3 DNA reads TGTGCCAGCAGTGAGACCGGGACTAACGAGCAGTTCTTC. Translating it yields CASSETGTNEQFF.

V is TRBV5-4 and J is TRBJ2-5; 10 nucleotides agree with TRBD2. The CDR3 loop spans 15 amino acids. After removal of 1 base from V and 5 bases from J, the junction contained 5 bases not matched to a gene. The V gene's germline CDR1 is SGHNT and CDR2 YYREEE (reference sequence). The CDR3 DNA reads as TGTGCCAGCAGCTTGTTCACTAGCGGGGTGGAGACCCAGTACTTC. Protein: CASSLFTSGVETQYF.

The CDR3 loop reads CAISDRTDKPYEQYF. The CDR3 nucleotides are TGTGCCATCAGTGATAGGACAGACAAACCCTACGAGCAGTACTTC. This chain uses TRBV10-3 with TRBJ2-7, with a weak D call TRBD1 (6 bases). This CDR3 has 15 residues. CDR1 is ENHRY, CDR2 SYGVKD, per germline. V lost 3 bases and J lost 2, with 14 bases in between.

This clonotype was detected many times. This rearrangement joins TRBV4-3 to TRBJ2-7, with 10 bases lining up with TRBD2. With V trimmed by 0 bases and J by 3 bases, 2 bases remained unmatched. Germline values: CDR1 LGHNA, CDR2 YSLEER. The CDR3 is 15 residues long. The CDR3 sequence is CASSQDRTSGYEQYF. The CDR3 DNA follows: TGCGCCAGCAGCCAAGACAGGACTAGCGGCTACGAGCAGTACTTC.

This clonotype was picked up many times. The V and J genes are TRBV7-9 and TRBJ2-1, with 10 positions matching TRBD2. J was trimmed by 4 bases and V by 3 bases; bases with no gene match: 9. CDR1 is SEHNR, CDR2 FQNEAQ, per germline (reference sequence). The CDR3 totals 17 residues. CDR3 residues: CASSLTVAGGLYNEQFF. CDR3 sequence (DNA): TGTGCCAGCAGCTTGACCGTAGCGGGAGGCCTGTACAATGAGCAGTTCTTC.

Ten or more counts support this clonotype. The V call is TRBV11-1, the J call TRBJ2-7, with 9 positions matching TRBD1. Germline values: CDR1 SGHAT, CDR2 FQDESV (reference sequence). Germline trimming cut 4 bases from V and 2 bases from J; bases unmatched to any gene: 18. This CDR3 has 19 residues. In DNA, the CDR3 is TGTGCCAGCAGCTCGACATCGAACTTCCGGGACAGGGTACCCTACGAGCAGTACTTC. This codes for CASSSTSNFRDRVPYEQYF.

This clonotype was detected many times. The chain carries TRBV15 and TRBJ2-5; D ambiguous. CDR1 is LNHNV, CDR2 YYDKDF, per germline (reference sequence). The CDR3 totals 14 residues. V was pared by 4 bases and J by 5 bases, with 14 bases between. Written as DNA, the CDR3 is TGTGCCACCAGCACCTCAGGCTTAGGGGAGACCCAGTACTTC. It encodes CATSTSGLGETQYF. The complete variable domain, with remaining parts taken from reference TRBV15 and TRBJ2-5, reads DAMVIQNPRYQVTQFGKPVTLSCSQTLNHNVMYWYQQKSSQAPKLLFHYYDKDFNNEADTPDNFQSRRPNTSFCFLDIRSPGLGDTAMYLCATSTSGLGETQYFGPGTRLLVL.

This clonotype was seen repeatedly, ten times or more. The J gene is TRBJ2-1, the V gene TRBV2; D may be TRBD2 (5 bases). V dropped 6 bases and J dropped 7 bases, with 19 bases sitting between them. The CDR3 totals 15 residues. Germline V gene lookup returns CDR1 SNHLY and CDR2 FYNNEI. DNA for the CDR3: TGTGCCAGCAGCCCAGCTTTCGAGGGCCCTAATGAGCAGTTCTTC. Translation: CASSPAFEGPNEQFF.

The genes are TRBV7-9 and TRBJ2-3; D possibly corresponds to TRBD2 (6 bases). There are 12 residues in the CDR3. CDR1 is SEHNR and CDR2 is FQNEAQ in the germline V gene (reference sequence). Between the trimmed V and J ends, which lost 8 bases and 6 bases, there was a span of 12 bases. Written as DNA, the CDR3 is TGTGCCAGCGGAGGGAGGAGGGATACGCAGTATTTT. Translating it yields CASGGRRDTQYF.

This clonotype was detected ten times or more. The chain has TRBV2 and TRBJ2-3; D might be TRBD2 (7 bases). Trimming took off 6 bases at V and 4 bases at J, with 17 bases between the two ends. The germline gives CDR1 SNHLY, CDR2 FYNNEI. This CDR3 comprises 15 residues. The CDR3 region is CASRGGDTLPDTQYF. The CDR3 coding sequence is TGTGCCAGCAGGGGAGGGGACACCCTCCCAGATACGCAGTATTTT.

This chain joins TRBV20-1 and TRBJ1-6; possibly TRBD1 for D (5 bases). This CDR3 contains 17 residues. Trimming cost V 3 bases and J 0 bases, with 15 bases left between them. Germline V gene sequence: CDR1 DFQATT, CDR2 SNEGSKA (reference sequence). CDR3 in amino acids: CSARAGAPSSYNSPLHF. DNA for the CDR3: TGCAGTGCTAGGGCCGGGGCCCCGAGCTCCTATAATTCACCCCTCCACTTT.

This clonotype was observed at least ten times. V is TRBV5-1 and J is TRBJ2-2; the match to TRBD2 covers 9 bases. The germline V gene encodes CDR1 SGHRS and CDR2 YFSETQ. J gave up 0 bases and V 4 bases, and 1 base lay outside the gene matches. The CDR3 consists of 15 residues. The CDR3 protein is CASSRTSANTGELFF. CDR3 nucleotides: TGCGCCAGCAGCCGGACTAGCGCGAACACCGGGGAGCTGTTTTTT.

Ten or more counts support this clonotype. The CDR3 protein is CAWMNLNTGELFF. DNA of the CDR3: TGTGCCTGGATGAATCTGAACACCGGGGAGCTGTTTTTT. The gene calls are TRBV30 and TRBJ2-2; D gene ambiguous. CDR1 GTSNPN and CDR2 SVGIG come from the germline V gene (reference sequence). The CDR3 is 13 residues long. V lost 4 bases to trimming and J lost 1 base, with 7 bases between them. The complete variable domain, with remaining parts taken from reference TRBV30 and TRBJ2-2, reads SQTIHQWPATLVQPVGSPLSLECTVEGTSNPNLYWYRQAAGRGLQLLFYSVGIGQISSEVPQNLSASRPQDRQFILSSKKLLLSDSGFYLCAWMNLNTGELFFGEGSRLTVL.

The sample holds many counts of this clonotype. The rearrangement links TRBV19 to TRBJ2-2; weak D call: TRBD2 (5 bases). Trimming took 5 bases from V and 4 from J, leaving 14 bases between them. Germline V gene data show CDR1 as LNHDA and CDR2 as SQIVND (reference sequence). CDR3 length: 15 amino acids. CDR3 coding DNA: TGTGCCAGTAGTTCCCCCGGGGAAACCACCGGGGAGCTGTTTTTT. It translates to CASSSPGETTGELFF.

The chain employs TRBV20-1 and TRBJ2-3; D gene ambiguous. Germline CDR1 and CDR2: DFQATT and SNEGSKA (reference sequence). The CDR3 spans 15 residues. Trimming pared 0 bases from V and 0 bases from J, leaving 10 bases between. The CDR3 bases are TGCAGTGCTAGAGATCCGGCGTCTAGCACAGATACGCAGTATTTT. It translates to CSARDPASSTDTQYF.

This clonotype has at least ten counts. The chain employs TRBV2 and TRBJ2-3; TRBD2 agrees at 7 bases. From germline, CDR1 is SNHLY and CDR2 FYNNEI. This CDR3 contains 15 residues. The junction had 7 bases not matched to a gene; V was cut back by 4 bases and J by 3 bases. CDR3 DNA sequence: TGTGCCAGCAGTGGGGGAGGGACTACTACAGATACGCAGTATTTT. Amino acids: CASSGGGTTTDTQYF. The full variable domain, rest sourced from reference TRBV2 and TRBJ2-3, is EPEVTQTPSHQVTQMGQEVILRCVPISNHLYFYWYRQILGQKVEFLVSFYNNEISEKSEIFDDQFSVERPDGSNFTLKIRSTKLEDSAMYFCASSGGGTTTDTQYFGPGTRLTVL.

This chain links TRBV12-3 or TRBV12-4 with TRBJ2-1; 9 bases map to TRBD1. The CDR3 is made up of 14 amino acids. The J segment lost 11 bases and the V segment lost 6 bases, leaving 11 bases of the junction unmatched. CDR3 DNA: TGTGCCAGCAGCGAGGGACAGGGCCTCGTCCAGCAGTTCTTC. Protein product: CASSEGQGLVQQFF.

V usage is TRBV12-3 or TRBV12-4 and J usage is TRBJ1-3; TRBD1 agrees at 7 bases. CDR3 length: 14 residues. The ends lost 6 bases at V and 4 bases at J; junction bases unmatched: 6. CDR3: CASSWRQGGNTIYF. The CDR3 DNA reads TGTGCCAGCAGCTGGAGACAGGGAGGAAACACCATATATTTT.

This clonotype was seen many times. V usage is TRBV5-1 and J usage is TRBJ2-5; D is undetermined. Germline lookup yields CDR1 SGHRS and CDR2 YFSETQ. Trimming took off 1 base at V and 2 bases at J, with 9 bases between the two ends. The CDR3 consists of 14 residues. CDR3 sequence: CASSLWQPQETQYF. CDR3 sequence (DNA): TGCGCCAGCAGCTTGTGGCAGCCACAAGAGACCCAGTACTTC. The complete variable domain, with remaining parts taken from reference TRBV5-1 and TRBJ2-5, reads KAGVTQTPRYLIKTRGQQVTLSCSPISGHRSVSWYQQTPGQGLQFLFEYFSETQRNKGNFPGRFSGRQFSNSRSEMNVSTLELGDSALYLCASSLWQPQETQYFGPGTRLLVL.

This clonotype has just a few counts. The J gene is TRBJ2-7, the V gene TRBV10-3, with D uncertain. Trimming shortened V by 5 bases and J by 3 bases, and 5 bases separated the two germline ends. The CDR3 contains 11 residues. Looked up from germline, CDR1 is ENHRY and CDR2 is SYGVKD. Written as DNA, the CDR3 is TGTGCCATCAGTTCTATCTACGAGCAGTACTTC. Encoded protein: CAISSIYEQYF.

This chain joins TRBV18 and TRBJ2-1; the D gene could be TRBD1 or TRBD2 (5 bases each). CDR1 KGHSH and CDR2 LQKENI come from the germline V gene. This CDR3 region has 15 residues. V lost 0 bases, J lost 4 bases, and 10 bases lay in between. Here the CDR3 reads CASSPPGTKYNEQFF. The CDR3 DNA is TGTGCCAGCTCACCACCCGGGACCAAATACAATGAGCAGTTCTTC.